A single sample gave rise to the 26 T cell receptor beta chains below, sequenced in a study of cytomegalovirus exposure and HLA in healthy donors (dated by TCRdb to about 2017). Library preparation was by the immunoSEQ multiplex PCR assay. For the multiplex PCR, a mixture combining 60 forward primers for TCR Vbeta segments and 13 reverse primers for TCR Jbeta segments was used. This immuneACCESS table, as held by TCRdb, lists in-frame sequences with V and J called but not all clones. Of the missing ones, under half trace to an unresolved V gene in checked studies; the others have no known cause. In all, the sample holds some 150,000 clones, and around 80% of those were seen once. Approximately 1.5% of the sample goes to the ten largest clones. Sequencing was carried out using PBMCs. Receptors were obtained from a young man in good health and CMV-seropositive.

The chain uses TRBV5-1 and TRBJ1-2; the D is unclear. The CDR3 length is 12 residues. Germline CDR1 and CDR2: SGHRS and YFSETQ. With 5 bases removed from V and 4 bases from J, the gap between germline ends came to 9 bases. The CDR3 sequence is CASSFYSYGYTF. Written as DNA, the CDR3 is TGCGCCAGCAGTTTTTATTCCTATGGCTACACCTTC.

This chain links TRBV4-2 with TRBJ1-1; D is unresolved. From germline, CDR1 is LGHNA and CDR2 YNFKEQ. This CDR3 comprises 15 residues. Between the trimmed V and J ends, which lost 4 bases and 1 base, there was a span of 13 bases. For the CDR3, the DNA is TGTGCCAGCAGCCTCCACACCCGGGAGAACACTGAAGCTTTCTTT. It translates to CASSLHTRENTEAFF.

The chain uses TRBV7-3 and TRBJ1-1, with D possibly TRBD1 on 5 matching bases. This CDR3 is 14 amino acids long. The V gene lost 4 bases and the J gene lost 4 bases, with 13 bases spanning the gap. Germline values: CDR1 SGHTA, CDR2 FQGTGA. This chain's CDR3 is CASSSDSGSTEAFF. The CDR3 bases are TGTGCCAGCAGCTCCGACAGCGGGTCCACTGAAGCTTTCTTT. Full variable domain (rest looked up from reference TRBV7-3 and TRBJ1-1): GAGVSQTPSNKVTEKGKYVELRCDPISGHTALYWYRQSLGQGPEFLIYFQGTGAADDSGLPNDRFFAVRPEGSVSTLKIQRTERGDSAVYLCASSSDSGSTEAFFGQGTRLTVV.

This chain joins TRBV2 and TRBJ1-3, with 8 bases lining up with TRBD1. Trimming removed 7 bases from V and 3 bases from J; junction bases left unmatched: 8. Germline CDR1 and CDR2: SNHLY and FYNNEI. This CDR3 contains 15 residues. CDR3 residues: CASNLDRGGGNTIYF. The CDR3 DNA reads TGTGCCAGCAACCTAGACAGGGGAGGTGGAAACACCATATATTTT.

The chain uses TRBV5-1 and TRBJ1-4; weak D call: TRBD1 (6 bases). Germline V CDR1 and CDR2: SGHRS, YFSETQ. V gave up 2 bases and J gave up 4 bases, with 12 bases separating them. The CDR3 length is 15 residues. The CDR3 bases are TGCGCCAGCAGCTTAACAGGGCGTGGTAATGAAAAACTGTTTTTT. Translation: CASSLTGRGNEKLFF.

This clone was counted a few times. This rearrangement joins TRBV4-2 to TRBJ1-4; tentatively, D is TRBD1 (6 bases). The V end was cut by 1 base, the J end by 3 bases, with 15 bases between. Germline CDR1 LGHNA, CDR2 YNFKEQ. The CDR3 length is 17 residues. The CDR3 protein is CASSQGTLGQSNEKLFF. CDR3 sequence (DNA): TGTGCCAGCAGCCAAGGTACTCTAGGACAGTCTAATGAAAAACTGTTTTTT.

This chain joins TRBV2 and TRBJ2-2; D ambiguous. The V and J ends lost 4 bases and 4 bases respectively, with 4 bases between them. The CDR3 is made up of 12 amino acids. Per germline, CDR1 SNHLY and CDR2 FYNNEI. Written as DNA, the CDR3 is TGTGCCAGCAGTGTTAGCACCGGGGAGCTGTTTTTT. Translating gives CASSVSTGELFF. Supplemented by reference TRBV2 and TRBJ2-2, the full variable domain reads EPEVTQTPSHQVTQMGQEVILRCVPISNHLYFYWYRQILGQKVEFLVSFYNNEISEKSEIFDDQFSVERPDGSNFTLKIRSTKLEDSAMYFCASSVSTGELFFGEGSRLTVL.

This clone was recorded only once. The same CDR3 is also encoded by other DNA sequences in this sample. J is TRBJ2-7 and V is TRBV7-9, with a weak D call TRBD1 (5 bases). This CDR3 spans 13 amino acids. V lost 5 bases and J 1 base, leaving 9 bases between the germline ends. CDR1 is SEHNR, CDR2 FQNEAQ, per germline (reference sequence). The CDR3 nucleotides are TGTGCCAGCAGCCCAGGGTATTCCTACGAGCAGTACTTC. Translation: CASSPGYSYEQYF. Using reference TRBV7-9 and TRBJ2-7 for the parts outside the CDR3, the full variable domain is DTGVSQNPRHKITKRGQNVTFRCDPISEHNRLYWYRQTLGQGPEFLTYFQNEAQLEKSRLLSDRFSAERPKGSFSTLEIQRTEQGDSAMYLCASSPGYSYEQYFGPGTRLTVT.

CDR3 bases: TGTGCCAGCAGTACCTCCGGGACAGGAGAATATGGCTACACCTTC. Translated: CASSTSGTGEYGYTF. V is TRBV28 and J is TRBJ1-2, with TRBD1 matching over 8 bases. Germline trimming cut 5 bases from V and 5 bases from J; bases unmatched to any gene: 10. CDR1 and CDR2 from the germline V gene are MDHEN and SYDVKM. The CDR3 consists of 15 residues.

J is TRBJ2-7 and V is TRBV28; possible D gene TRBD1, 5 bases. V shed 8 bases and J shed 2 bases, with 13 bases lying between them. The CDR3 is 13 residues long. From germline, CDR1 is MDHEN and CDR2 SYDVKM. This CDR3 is CASGSQGAYEQYF. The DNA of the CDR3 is TGTGCCAGCGGTTCCCAGGGCGCCTACGAGCAGTACTTC.

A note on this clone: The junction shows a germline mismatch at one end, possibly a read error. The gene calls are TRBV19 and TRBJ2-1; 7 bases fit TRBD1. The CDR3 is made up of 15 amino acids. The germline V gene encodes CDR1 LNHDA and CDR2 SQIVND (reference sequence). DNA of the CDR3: TGTGCCAGTAGTATAGCGGGACAGATCTACAGTGAGCAGTTCTTC. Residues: CASSIAGQIYSEQFF. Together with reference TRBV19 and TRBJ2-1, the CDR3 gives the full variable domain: DGGITQSPKYLFRKEGQNVTLSCEQNLNHDAMYWYRQDPGQGLRLIYYSQIVNDFQKGDIAEGYSVSREKKESFPLTVTSAQKNPTAFYLCASSIAGQIYSEQFFGPGTRLTVL.

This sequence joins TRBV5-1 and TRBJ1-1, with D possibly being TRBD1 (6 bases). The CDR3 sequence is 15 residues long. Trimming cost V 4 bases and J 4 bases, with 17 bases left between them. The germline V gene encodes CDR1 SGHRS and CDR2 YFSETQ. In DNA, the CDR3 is TGCGCCAGCAGCGAGGGGGTCCTCGCTTTCACTGAAGCTTTCTTT. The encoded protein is CASSEGVLAFTEAFF.

The CDR3 DNA reads as TGTGCCTGCCCCGGACAGGGGAAGGGCGGCTACACCTTC. Its translation is CACPGQGKGGYTF. This chain joins TRBV7-3 and TRBJ1-2; 9 nucleotides line up with TRBD1. J lost 8 bases, V lost 11 bases, and 12 bases had no gene match. The CDR3 runs 13 residues. Germline CDR1 reads SGHTA; CDR2 reads FQGTGA. The full variable domain, completed using reference TRBV7-3 and TRBJ1-2, is GAGVSQTPSNKVTEKGKYVELRCDPISGHTALYWYRQSLGQGPEFLIYFQGTGAADDSGLPNDRFFAVRPEGSVSTLKIQRTERGDSAVYLCACPGQGKGGYTFGSGTRLTVV.

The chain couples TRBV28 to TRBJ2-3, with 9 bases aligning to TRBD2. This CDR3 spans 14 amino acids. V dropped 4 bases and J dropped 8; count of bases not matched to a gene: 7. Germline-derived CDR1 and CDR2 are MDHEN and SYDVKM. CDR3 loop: CASSWDSGSGTQYF. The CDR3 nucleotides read TGTGCCAGCAGTTGGGATAGCGGGAGTGGTACGCAGTATTTT.

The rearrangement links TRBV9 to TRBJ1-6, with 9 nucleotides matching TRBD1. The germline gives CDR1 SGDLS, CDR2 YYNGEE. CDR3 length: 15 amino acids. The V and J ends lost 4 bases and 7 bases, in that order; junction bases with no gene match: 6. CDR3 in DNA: TGTGCCAGCAGCCCGGGACAGGGAAGGAATTCACCCCTCCACTTT. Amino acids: CASSPGQGRNSPLHF.

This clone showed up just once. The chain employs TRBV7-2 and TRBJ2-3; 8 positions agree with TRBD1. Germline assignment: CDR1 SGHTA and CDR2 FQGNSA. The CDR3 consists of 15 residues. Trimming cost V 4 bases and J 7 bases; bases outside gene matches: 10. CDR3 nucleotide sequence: TGTGCCAGCAGCTCCCAGGGGGCGTCGGTGAATACGCAGTATTTT. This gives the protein CASSSQGASVNTQYF.

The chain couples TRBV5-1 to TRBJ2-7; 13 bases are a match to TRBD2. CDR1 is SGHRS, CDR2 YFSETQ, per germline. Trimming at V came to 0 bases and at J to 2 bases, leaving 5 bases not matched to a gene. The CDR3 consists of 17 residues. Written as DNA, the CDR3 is TGCGCCAGCAGCTTGGAAAACGGACTAGCGGGGGCCTACGAGCAGTACTTC. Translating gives CASSLENGLAGAYEQYF.

As DNA, the CDR3 is TGCGCCAGCAGCCAAGGGGGGACAGGGGTGAACACTGAAGCTTTCTTT. This gives the protein CASSQGGTGVNTEAFF. The J gene is TRBJ1-1, the V gene TRBV4-1; 10 nucleotides agree with TRBD1. V gave up 1 base and J gave up 0 bases; unmatched junction bases: 2. The CDR3 runs 16 residues. Germline V gene data show CDR1 as MGHRA and CDR2 as YSYEKL.

Here the CDR3 DNA reads TGTGCCAGCAGTCTCACGTCGCTGACAGGGGTTGCTAATGAAAAACTGTTTTTT. Amino acid sequence: CASSLTSLTGVANEKLFF. The V gene is TRBV28, the J gene TRBJ1-4; TRBD1 agrees at 8 bases. The CDR3 is made up of 18 amino acids. CDR1 and CDR2 (germline): MDHEN, SYDVKM. V was pared by 5 bases and J by 3 bases, with 14 bases of the junction left unmatched.

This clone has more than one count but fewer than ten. Here the CDR3 DNA reads TGTGCCAGCAGCTATACAGGGGATTCACCCCTCCACTTT. Amino acids: CASSYTGDSPLHF. V gene TRBV5-4 combines with J gene TRBJ1-6; TRBD1 agrees at 7 bases. V lost 3 bases, J lost 8 bases, and 2 bases stayed unmatched. The CDR3 spans 13 residues. CDR1 and CDR2 from the germline V gene are SGHNT and YYREEE (reference sequence).

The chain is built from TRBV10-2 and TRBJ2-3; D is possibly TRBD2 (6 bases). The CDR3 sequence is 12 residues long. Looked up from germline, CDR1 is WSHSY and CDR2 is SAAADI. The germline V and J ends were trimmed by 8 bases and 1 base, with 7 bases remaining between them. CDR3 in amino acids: CASGGGTDTQYF. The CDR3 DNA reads TGCGCCAGCGGCGGGGGCACAGATACGCAGTATTTT.

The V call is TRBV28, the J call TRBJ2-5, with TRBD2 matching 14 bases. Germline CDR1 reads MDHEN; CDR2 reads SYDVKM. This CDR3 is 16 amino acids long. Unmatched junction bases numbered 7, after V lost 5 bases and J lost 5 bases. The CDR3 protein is CASSEPGLAGAETQYF. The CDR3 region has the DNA TGTGCCAGCAGTGAACCGGGACTAGCGGGGGCGGAGACCCAGTACTTC.

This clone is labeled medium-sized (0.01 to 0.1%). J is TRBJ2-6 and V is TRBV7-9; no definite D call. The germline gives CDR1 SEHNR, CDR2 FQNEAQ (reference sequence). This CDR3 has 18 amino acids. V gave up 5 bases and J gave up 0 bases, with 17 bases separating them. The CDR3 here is CASSPPSIVSSGANVLTF. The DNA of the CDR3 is TGTGCCAGCAGCCCCCCCTCGATTGTCAGCTCTGGGGCCAACGTCCTGACTTTC.

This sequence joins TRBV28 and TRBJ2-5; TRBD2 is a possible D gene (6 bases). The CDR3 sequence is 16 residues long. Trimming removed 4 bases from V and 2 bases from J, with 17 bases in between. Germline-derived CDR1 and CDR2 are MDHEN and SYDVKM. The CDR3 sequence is CASSSGGAGTQETQYF. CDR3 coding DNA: TGTGCCAGCAGTTCAGGAGGGGCCGGAACTCAAGAGACCCAGTACTTC. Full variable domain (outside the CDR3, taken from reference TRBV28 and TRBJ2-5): DVKVTQSSRYLVKRTGEKVFLECVQDMDHENMFWYRQDPGLGLRLIYFSYDVKMKEKGDIPEGYSVSREKKERFSLILESASTNQTSMYLCASSSGGAGTQETQYFGPGTRLLVL.

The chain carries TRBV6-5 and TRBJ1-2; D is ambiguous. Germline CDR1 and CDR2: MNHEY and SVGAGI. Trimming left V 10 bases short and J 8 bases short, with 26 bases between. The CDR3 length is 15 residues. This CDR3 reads CATTSFLVVFQGYTF. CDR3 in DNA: TGTGCCACCACCTCTTTCCTAGTCGTTTTTCAAGGCTACACCTTC.

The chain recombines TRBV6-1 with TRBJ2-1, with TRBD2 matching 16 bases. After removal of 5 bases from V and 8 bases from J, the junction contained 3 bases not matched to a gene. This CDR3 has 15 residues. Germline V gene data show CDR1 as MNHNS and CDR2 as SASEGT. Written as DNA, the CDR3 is TGTGCCAGCAGTTTCGGGACTAGCGGGAGGGATGAGCAGTTCTTC. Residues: CASSFGTSGRDEQFF.